Listed here are 29 T cell receptor beta chains from one sample, sequenced in a study of blood T cell repertoires in COVID-19. The method was immunoSEQ multiplex PCR; TCRdb's version includes in-frame clones alone and lacks a portion of them. Here the sample spans around 700,000 clones, 85% to 90% being singletons. Source material: peripheral blood. The receptor set was obtained from a woman aged 18-30 years with acute or convalescent COVID-19.

The chain is built from TRBV6-5 and TRBJ2-7; TRBD2 is a possible D gene (6 bases). Trimming cost V 2 bases and J 6 bases, with 11 bases left between them. CDR1 and CDR2 (germline): MNHEY, SVGAGI. This CDR3 is 13 amino acids long. CDR3 region: CASSYNAGSEQYF. The DNA for the CDR3 is TGTGCCAGCAGTTACAATGCGGGGAGCGAGCAGTACTTC.

The chain carries TRBV2 and TRBJ1-1; 8 nucleotides match TRBD1. V trimming: 7 bases; J trimming: 2 bases; junction bases outside the gene matches: 3. CDR1 SNHLY and CDR2 FYNNEI come from the germline V gene. The CDR3 covers 13 residues. In DNA, the CDR3 is TGTGCCAGCAAGGACAGGGCAAACACTGAAGCTTTCTTT. This sequence encodes CASKDRANTEAFF.

The chain employs TRBV7-9 and TRBJ2-7; TRBD2 aligns across 8 bases. The CDR3 consists of 16 residues. CDR1 is SEHNR, CDR2 FQNEAQ, per germline (reference sequence). V dropped 5 bases and J dropped 1; count of bases not matched to a gene: 10. CDR3 sequence (DNA): TGTGCCAGCAGCCCCCCCGCGGGGGGCGCGTCCTACGAGCAGTACTTC. Translating gives CASSPPAGGASYEQYF.

V and J are TRBV24-1 and TRBJ1-5, with 9 nucleotides matching TRBD1. Germline assignment: CDR1 KGHDR and CDR2 SFDVKD. The CDR3 runs 12 residues. V lost 3 bases, J lost 16 bases, and 6 bases stayed unmatched. This CDR3 is CATSDRTGEGHF. For the CDR3, the DNA is TGTGCCACCAGTGATCGGACAGGGGAGGGACATTTT.

V usage is TRBV27 and J usage is TRBJ1-1, with 8 positions matching TRBD1. CDR3 size: 16 residues. V lost 3 bases, J lost 1 base, and 7 bases stayed unmatched. The germline gives CDR1 MNHEY, CDR2 SMNVEV (reference sequence). This CDR3 is CASSFSRDRPNTEAFF. CDR3 coding DNA: TGTGCCAGCAGTTTCTCCCGGGACAGGCCGAACACTGAAGCTTTCTTT.

The genes are TRBV12-3 or TRBV12-4 and TRBJ1-2, with TRBD1 identical over 7 bases. The CDR3 is 13 amino acids. V gave up 1 base and J gave up 7 bases; unmatched junction bases: 3. The CDR3 protein is CASSLEGAGGYTF. CDR3 DNA sequence: TGTGCCAGCAGTTTAGAGGGGGCAGGTGGCTACACCTTC.

The chain joins TRBV29-1 to TRBJ1-2; TRBD1 is a possible D gene (5 bases). The CDR3 totals 14 residues. Trimming took 4 bases from V and 6 from J, leaving 18 bases between them. Germline CDR1 is SQVTM and CDR2 is ANQGSEA. CDR3 in DNA: TGCAGCGTTGTAGGGGCAGGCTCGAGGAATGGCTACACCTTC. It specifies CSVVGAGSRNGYTF.

The genes are TRBV5-1 and TRBJ2-2, with D possibly matching TRBD2 (6 bases). The length of the CDR3 is 16 residues. V was clipped by 4 bases and J by 1 base, with 14 bases between them. Germline CDR1 is SGHRS and CDR2 is YFSETQ. This CDR3 reads CASSPDLARNTGELFF. The CDR3 nucleotides read TGCGCCAGCAGCCCCGACCTAGCGCGGAACACCGGGGAGCTGTTTTTT.

This clone appeared a few times. The chain employs TRBV20-1 and TRBJ1-5; D gene ambiguous. The CDR3 runs to 14 residues. The V end lost 3 bases, the J end lost 5 bases, and 14 bases lay between the germline ends. Germline V gene sequence: CDR1 DFQATT, CDR2 SNEGSKA (reference sequence). CDR3 DNA sequence: TGCAGTGCTAGTTCCGACGGGTTTGATCAGCCCCAGCATTTT. Its translation: CSASSDGFDQPQHF.

CDR3 protein: CASSLAGTGGDTQYF. The CDR3 nucleotides are TGTGCCAGCAGCTTGGCCGGGACAGGGGGAGATACGCAGTATTTT. The chain combines TRBV5-8 with TRBJ2-3; 11 nucleotides align to TRBD1. This CDR3 spans 15 amino acids. The germline V gene encodes CDR1 SGHTS and CDR2 YDEGEE. V lost 0 bases to trimming and J lost 5 bases; unmatched junction nucleotides: 2.

The J gene is TRBJ1-5, the V gene TRBV19, with 7 bases lining up with TRBD1. Trimming cost V 5 bases and J 1 base; bases outside gene matches: 14. Germline V gene data show CDR1 as LNHDA and CDR2 as SQIVND (reference sequence). There are 18 residues in the CDR3. CDR3 sequence reads: CASSFNRDRVKSNQPQHF. CDR3 sequence (DNA): TGTGCCAGTAGTTTCAATCGGGACAGAGTTAAAAGCAATCAGCCCCAGCATTTT.

This chain uses TRBV3-1 (or the pseudogene TRBV3-2) with TRBJ1-3; D is uncertain. This CDR3 is 14 amino acids long. Germline loops: CDR1 LGHDT, CDR2 YNNKEL (reference sequence). V was cut by 1 base and J by 4 bases, with 8 bases left in between. CDR3 region: CASSQGYGGNTIYF. As DNA, the CDR3 is TGTGCCAGCAGCCAAGGGTACGGGGGAAACACCATATATTTT.

The V and J genes are TRBV19 and TRBJ1-5; TRBD1 matches 10 bases. There are 15 residues in the CDR3. V trimming: 2 bases; J trimming: 7 bases; junction bases outside the gene matches: 5. Germline CDR1 reads LNHDA; CDR2 reads SQIVND (reference sequence). CDR3 in amino acids: CASSIKTGGEQPQHF. CDR3 in DNA: TGTGCCAGTAGTATAAAGACAGGGGGCGAACAGCCCCAGCATTTT.

To note about this clone: Mismatch with germline at one junction end may stem from a read error. The chain combines TRBV19 with TRBJ1-3; D is ambiguous. Germline V gene sequence: CDR1 LNHDA, CDR2 SQIVND (reference sequence). CDR3 length: 12 amino acids. The CDR3 reads CASSARTAPSRF. The CDR3 DNA is TGTGCCAGTAGTGCCCGGACTGCTCCCTCCCGTTTT.

The CDR3 coding sequence is TGTGCCAGCAGCTTGCAGGGGACTGGAAACACCATATATTTT. Translation gives CASSLQGTGNTIYF. The chain carries TRBV5-6 and TRBJ1-3, with D tentatively TRBD1 (6 bases). In germline, CDR1 is SGHDT, CDR2 YYEEEE. V shed 1 base and J shed 2 bases, with 7 bases lying between them. The CDR3 covers 14 residues.

V usage is TRBV24-1 and J usage is TRBJ2-2, with TRBD1 identical over 7 bases. From germline, CDR1 is KGHDR and CDR2 SFDVKD. Germline trimming cut 9 bases from V and 1 base from J; bases unmatched to any gene: 7. The CDR3 runs 15 residues. The DNA for the CDR3 is TGTGCCACCGCCACGACAGGGAGGAACACCGGGGAGCTGTTTTTT. This translates into CATATTGRNTGELFF.

This clone was seen only once. The gene calls are TRBV4-1 and TRBJ2-2; D perhaps matches TRBD1 (5 bases). Deletions cut 1 base from V and 0 bases from J, with 15 bases between. The CDR3 covers 18 residues. Germline CDR1 and CDR2: MGHRA and YSYEKL. CDR3 sequence reads: CASSQGAGPLSNTGELFF. The CDR3 DNA is TGCGCCAGCAGCCAAGGGGCAGGGCCCTTATCGAACACCGGGGAGCTGTTTTTT.

The CDR3 DNA is TGTGCCTGGAGTGTACAGGGGATCGGGGAGCTGTTTTTT. Translation gives CAWSVQGIGELFF. V is TRBV30 and J is TRBJ2-2, with 7 bases matching TRBD1. Germline assignment: CDR1 GTSNPN and CDR2 SVGIG (reference sequence). V was clipped by 0 bases and J by 7 bases; unmatched bases: 2. CDR3 size: 13 residues.

This clone came up once. The chain recombines TRBV5-4 with TRBJ2-1, with D perhaps TRBD1 (6 bases). The germline V gene encodes CDR1 SGHNT and CDR2 YYREEE (reference sequence). V was trimmed by 4 bases and J by 7 bases, leaving 21 bases between them. CDR3 length: 16 residues. The CDR3 is CASSHQGFGVINEQFF. The CDR3, as DNA: TGTGCCAGCAGCCACCAGGGGTTTGGCGTAATAAATGAGCAGTTCTTC. The complete variable domain, with remaining parts taken from reference TRBV5-4 and TRBJ2-1, reads ETGVTQSPTHLIKTRGQQVTLRCSSQSGHNTVSWYQQALGQGPQFIFQYYREEENGRGNFPPRFSGLQFPNYSSELNVNALELDDSALYLCASSHQGFGVINEQFFGPGTRLTVL.

The chain recombines TRBV19 with TRBJ1-1; D uncertain. The CDR3 spans 14 residues. Germline V gene lookup returns CDR1 LNHDA and CDR2 SQIVND (reference sequence). Trimming shortened V by 6 bases and J by 0 bases, and 11 bases separated the two germline ends. Here the CDR3 DNA reads TGTGCCAGTAGCTACGGGAGCATGAACACTGAAGCTTTCTTT. Translated, it gives CASSYGSMNTEAFF.

This chain links TRBV3-1 (or the pseudogene TRBV3-2) with TRBJ1-4; no clear D. Trimming took 2 bases from V and 7 from J, leaving 14 bases between them. CDR3 length equals 15 residues. Germline lookup yields CDR1 LGHDT and CDR2 YNNKEL (reference sequence). CDR3 region: CASSQWKAVGEKLFF. Here the CDR3 DNA reads TGTGCCAGCAGCCAATGGAAAGCGGTGGGTGAAAAACTGTTTTTT.

V gene TRBV19 combines with J gene TRBJ1-4, with TRBD1 matching 11 bases. The V segment lost 6 bases and the J segment 4 bases; nucleotides outside the gene matches: 7. The length of the CDR3 is 16 residues. From germline, CDR1 is LNHDA and CDR2 SQIVND (reference sequence). In nucleotides, the CDR3 is TGTGCCAGTAGGACCGGGACAGGGGGGATTAATGAAAAACTGTTTTTT. Amino acids: CASRTGTGGINEKLFF.

J is TRBJ1-1 and V is TRBV5-1, with D perhaps matching TRBD1 (6 bases). Between the trimmed V and J ends, which lost 3 bases and 5 bases, there was a span of 11 bases. Germline V gene lookup returns CDR1 SGHRS and CDR2 YFSETQ. The CDR3 spans 13 residues. CDR3 region: CASSSVGQTEAFF. The CDR3 DNA sequence: TGCGCCAGCAGCTCCGTTGGACAGACTGAAGCTTTCTTT.

This sequence joins TRBV2 and TRBJ1-2; a weak D match, TRBD1 (6 bases). Trimming left V 8 bases short and J 4 bases short, with 14 bases between. CDR1 SNHLY and CDR2 FYNNEI come from the germline V gene. The CDR3 is 13 residues long. The CDR3: CASAGEGPYGYTF. CDR3 nucleotide sequence: TGTGCCAGCGCAGGGGAAGGACCCTATGGCTACACCTTC. The complete variable domain, with remaining parts taken from reference TRBV2 and TRBJ1-2, reads EPEVTQTPSHQVTQMGQEVILRCVPISNHLYFYWYRQILGQKVEFLVSFYNNEISEKSEIFDDQFSVERPDGSNFTLKIRSTKLEDSAMYFCASAGEGPYGYTFGSGTRLTVV.

This chain uses TRBV18 with TRBJ1-1; TRBD1 aligns across 10 bases. The V gene end was trimmed by 5 bases and the J gene end by 4 bases; junction bases not matched to a gene: 7. The CDR3 totals 15 residues. In germline, CDR1 is KGHSH, CDR2 LQKENI. CDR3 amino acids: CASSRGQGDITEAFF. The DNA of the CDR3 is TGTGCCAGCTCAAGAGGACAGGGGGATATCACTGAAGCTTTCTTT.

This clone was seen only once. The V and J genes are TRBV24-1 and TRBJ1-2; 7 bases line up with TRBD1. The V segment lost 1 base and the J segment 7 bases; nucleotides outside the gene matches: 5. The CDR3 contains 14 residues. Germline lookup yields CDR1 KGHDR and CDR2 SFDVKD. CDR3 sequence reads: CATSDFRGKGGYTF. In nucleotides, the CDR3 is TGTGCCACCAGTGATTTCAGGGGGAAAGGTGGCTACACCTTC.

This chain links TRBV4-2 with TRBJ1-4; D is possibly TRBD1 (5 bases). The CDR3 totals 17 residues. Germline assignment: CDR1 LGHNA and CDR2 YNFKEQ. V was trimmed by 2 bases and J by 5 bases, leaving 18 bases between them. CDR3 sequence (DNA): TGTGCCAGCAGCCAATTAGCGGGTGGGGCCGGGAATGAAAAACTGTTTTTT. Translation: CASSQLAGGAGNEKLFF.

The rearrangement links TRBV4-3 to TRBJ1-2; a possible D gene is TRBD1 (6 bases). Trimming pared 2 bases from V and 4 bases from J, leaving 11 bases between. There are 14 residues in the CDR3. Germline CDR1 LGHNA, CDR2 YSLEER. The CDR3 region is CASSQTTGAYGYTF. The CDR3 DNA sequence: TGCGCCAGCAGCCAAACGACAGGAGCCTATGGCTACACCTTC.

The chain couples TRBV27 to TRBJ1-6; 8 bases are a match to TRBD1. The germline V gene encodes CDR1 MNHEY and CDR2 SMNVEV (reference sequence). V lost 1 base and J lost 7; bases outside the gene matches: 6. The CDR3 length is 16 residues. CDR3 bases: TGTGCCAGCAGTTTATACCGGACAGGGTCAAATTCACCCCTCCACTTT. Translating gives CASSLYRTGSNSPLHF.